The sequence of this T cell receptor beta chain was determined in a study of blood T cell repertoires in COVID-19. On the study more broadly: Samples of COVID-19 (acute and convalescent) were obtained from the United States, Italy and Spain. Sources were T cells, B-cell-depleted T cells, or PBMCs; the material itself was cDNA or gDNA.

Study processing details: Amplifying reference gene primers gave estimates of nucleated cell counts. Some clones are missing from TCRdb's copy, which holds only in-frame ones; the method was immunoSEQ multiplex PCR. That table furnishes V, J and clone size, whereas the DNA furnished D and trimming. The sample holds approximately 250,000 clones, approximately 87% seen once. The CDR3 consists of 16 residues. CDR1 SEHNR and CDR2 FQNEAQ come from the germline V gene (reference sequence). Between the trimmed V and J ends, which lost 2 bases and 2 bases, there was a span of 13 bases. The receptor's source is a human donor in a cohort sampled during active COVID-19. The J gene is TRBJ2-4, the V gene TRBV7-9; TRBD1 is a possible D gene (5 bases). Specimen: peripheral blood. CDR3 coding DNA: TGTGCCAGCAGCTTATGGGTGGGGCGTTCCAAAAACATTCAGTACTTC. As protein: CASSLWVGRSKNIQYF.